This T cell receptor (beta chain) was captured in a study of shared clonotypes between healthy human individuals. Assay: immunoSEQ multiplex PCR; the TCRdb copy retains only in-frame clones and omits some. Of roughly 490,000 clones listed, 79% are singletons. This CDR3 spans 15 amino acids. Germline CDR1 reads SGDLS; CDR2 reads YYNGEE. With V trimmed by 2 bases and J by 3 bases, 5 bases remained unmatched. Sequencing was performed on PBMCs. The receptor's source is a woman in her 40s in good health. Some clones in this sample may be carry-over from other donors' samples. This chain uses TRBV9 with TRBJ2-3; TRBD2 matches at 8 bases. CDR3 amino acids: CASSVGAGVTDTQYF. The CDR3, as DNA: TGTGCCAGCAGCGTCGGAGCGGGAGTTACAGATACGCAGTATTTT.